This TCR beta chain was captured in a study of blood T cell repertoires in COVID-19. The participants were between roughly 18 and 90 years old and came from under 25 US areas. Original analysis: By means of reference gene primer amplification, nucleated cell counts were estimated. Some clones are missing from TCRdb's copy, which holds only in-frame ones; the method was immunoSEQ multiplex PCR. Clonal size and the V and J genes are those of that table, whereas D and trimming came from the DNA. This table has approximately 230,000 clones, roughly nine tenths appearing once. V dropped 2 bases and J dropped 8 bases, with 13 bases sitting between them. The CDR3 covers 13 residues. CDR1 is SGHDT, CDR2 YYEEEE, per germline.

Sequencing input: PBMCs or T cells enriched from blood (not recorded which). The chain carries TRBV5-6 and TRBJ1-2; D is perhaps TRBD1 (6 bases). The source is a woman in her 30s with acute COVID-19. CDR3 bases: TGTGCCAGCAGCTTAAAGGGGGAGACGGGCTACACCTTC. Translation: CASSLKGETGYTF.